This T cell receptor beta chain was identified during a study of shared clonotypes between healthy human individuals. TCRdb's table, derived via immunoSEQ multiplex PCR, lists solely in-frame clones and lacks some. The sample carries some 2 million clones, 85% to 95% recorded once. Caucasian adults living in Nashville, Tennessee, provided all samples. A CD45RA-negative memory subset and a CD45RA+ naive subset were separated from the CD4+ cells. This clone showed up just once. V gave up 8 bases and J gave up 6 bases, with 22 bases separating them. From germline, CDR1 is SNHLY and CDR2 FYNNEI. This CDR3 has 15 amino acids.

The sequenced sample was naive CD4+ T cells sorted from blood. Subset specified: CD45RA+ positively selected. The TCR sequence derives from a man between 18 and 29 years old in good health. The V gene is TRBV2, the J gene TRBJ2-5; the D gene is possibly TRBD2 (5 bases). DNA for the CDR3: TGTGCCAGCGGACTCCGACTGACCGTCTCCCAGACCCAGTACTTC. Translating gives CASGLRLTVSQTQYF.